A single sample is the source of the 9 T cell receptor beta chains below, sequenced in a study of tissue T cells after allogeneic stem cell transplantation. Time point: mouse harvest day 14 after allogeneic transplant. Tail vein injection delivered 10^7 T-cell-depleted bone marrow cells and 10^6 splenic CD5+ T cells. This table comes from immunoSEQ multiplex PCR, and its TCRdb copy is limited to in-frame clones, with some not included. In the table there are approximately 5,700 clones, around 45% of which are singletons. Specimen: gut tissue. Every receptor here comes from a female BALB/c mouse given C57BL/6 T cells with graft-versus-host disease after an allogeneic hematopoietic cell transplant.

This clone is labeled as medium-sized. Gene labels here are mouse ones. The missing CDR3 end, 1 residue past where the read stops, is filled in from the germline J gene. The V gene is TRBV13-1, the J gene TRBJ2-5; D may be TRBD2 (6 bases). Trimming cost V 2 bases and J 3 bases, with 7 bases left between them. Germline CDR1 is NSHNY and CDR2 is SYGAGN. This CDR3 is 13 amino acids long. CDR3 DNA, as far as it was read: TGTGCCAGCAGTGAATGGGGGCAAGACACCCAGTAC. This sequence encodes CASSEWGQDTQY. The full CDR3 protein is CASSEWGQDTQYF.

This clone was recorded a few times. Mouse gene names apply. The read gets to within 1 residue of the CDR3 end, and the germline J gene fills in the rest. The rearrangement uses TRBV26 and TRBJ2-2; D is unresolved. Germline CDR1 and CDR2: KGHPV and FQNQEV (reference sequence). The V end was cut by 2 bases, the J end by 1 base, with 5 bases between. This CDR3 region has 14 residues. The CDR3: CASSLEGNTGQLYF. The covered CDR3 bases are TGTGCCAGCAGTCTGGAGGGAAACACCGGGCAGCTCTAC.

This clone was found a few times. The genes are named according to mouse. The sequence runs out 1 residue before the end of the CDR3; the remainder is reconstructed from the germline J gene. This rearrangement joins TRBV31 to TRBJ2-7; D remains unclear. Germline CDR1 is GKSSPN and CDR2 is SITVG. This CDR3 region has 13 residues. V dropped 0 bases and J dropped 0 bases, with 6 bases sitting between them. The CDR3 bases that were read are TGTGCCTGGAGTCTACCGAGCTCCTATGAACAGTAC. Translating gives CAWSLPSSYEQY. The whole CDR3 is CAWSLPSSYEQYF.

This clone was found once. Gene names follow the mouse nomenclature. The sequenced part of the CDR3 DNA is TGTGCCAGCAGTCTAGGACAGAAAAACACCTTGTAC. Its translation is CASSLGQKNTLY. The whole CDR3 reads CASSLGQKNTLYF. The V and J genes are TRBV26 and TRBJ2-4; possible D gene TRBD1, 6 bases. Read data end 1 residue before the CDR3 end; the end is taken from the germline J gene. V was pared by 3 bases and J by 4 bases, with 8 bases between. This CDR3 has 13 amino acids. Germline CDR1 and CDR2: KGHPV and FQNQEV (reference sequence).

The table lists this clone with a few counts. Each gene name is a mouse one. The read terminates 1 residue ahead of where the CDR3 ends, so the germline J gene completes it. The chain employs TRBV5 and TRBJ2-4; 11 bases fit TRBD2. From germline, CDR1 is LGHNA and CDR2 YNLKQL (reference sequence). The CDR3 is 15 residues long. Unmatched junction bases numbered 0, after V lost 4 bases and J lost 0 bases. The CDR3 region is CASSRDWGSQNTLYF. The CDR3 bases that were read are TGTGCCAGCAGCCGGGACTGGGGGAGTCAAAACACCTTGTAC.

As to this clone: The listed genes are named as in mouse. The chain's CDR3 is CTCSGDRGGTEVFF. The covered CDR3 bases are TGCACCTGCAGTGGAGACAGGGGTGGCACAGAAGTCTTC. The V gene is TRBV1, the J gene TRBJ1-1, with TRBD1 matching over 8 bases. The read falls 1 residue short of the CDR3 end, and the missing part is taken from the germline J gene. CDR1 and CDR2 (germline): NSQYPW, LRSPGD (reference sequence). V shed 4 bases and J 4 bases; nucleotides not matched to a gene: 5. CDR3 length equals 14 residues.

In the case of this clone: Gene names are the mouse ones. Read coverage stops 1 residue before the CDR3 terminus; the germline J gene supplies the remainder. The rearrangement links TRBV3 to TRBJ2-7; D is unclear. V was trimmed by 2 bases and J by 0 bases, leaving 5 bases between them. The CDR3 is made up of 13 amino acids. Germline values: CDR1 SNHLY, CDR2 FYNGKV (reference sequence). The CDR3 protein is CASSLKGSYEQYF. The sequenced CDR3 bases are TGTGCCAGCAGCTTAAAGGGCTCCTATGAACAGTAC. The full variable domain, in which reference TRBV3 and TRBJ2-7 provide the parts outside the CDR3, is GPKVLQIPSHQIIDMGQMVTLNCDPVSNHLYFYWYKQILGQQMEFLVNFYNGKVMEKSKLFKDQFSVERPDGSYFTLKIQPTALEDSAVYFCASSLKGSYEQYFGPGTRLTVL.

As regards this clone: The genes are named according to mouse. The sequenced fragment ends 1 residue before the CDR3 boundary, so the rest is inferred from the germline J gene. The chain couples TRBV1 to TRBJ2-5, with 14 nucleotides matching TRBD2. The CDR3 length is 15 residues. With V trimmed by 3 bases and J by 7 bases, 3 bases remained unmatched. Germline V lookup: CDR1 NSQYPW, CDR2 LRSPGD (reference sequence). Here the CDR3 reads CTCSARDWGGNTQYF. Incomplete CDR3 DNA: TGCACCTGCAGTGCCCGGGACTGGGGGGGCAACACCCAGTAC.

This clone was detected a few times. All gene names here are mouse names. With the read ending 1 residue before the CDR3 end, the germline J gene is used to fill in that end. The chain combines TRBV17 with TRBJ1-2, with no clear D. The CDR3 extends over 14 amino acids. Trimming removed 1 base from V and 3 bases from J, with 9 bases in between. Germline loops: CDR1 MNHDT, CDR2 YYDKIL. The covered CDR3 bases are TGTGCTAGCAGTAGAGGTCGGTGGGACTCCGACTACACC. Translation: CASSRGRWDSDYT. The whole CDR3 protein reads CASSRGRWDSDYTF.